This TCR beta chain appears in the sequencing data of a study of T cells in Graves' hyperthyroidism and ophthalmopathy. Study context: The blood sample was taken at first diagnosis, before treatment began. Study results and limitations: Through a model of 13 V-J features, ophthalmopathy was separated from stable hyperthyroidism.

In this sample, this clonotype turned up a few times. Its antigen is not known. The CDR3 is made up of 14 amino acids. Trimming took off 2 bases at V and 5 bases at J, with 12 bases between the two ends. From germline, CDR1 is SGHVS and CDR2 FNYEAQ. Fresh peripheral blood, under 13 ml, was the source of the PBMCs. TCR beta CDR3 region amplification was performed from RNA transcripts. Using the HTBI primer set, a first-round RT-PCR was run on the TCR CDR3. TCRdb ran MiXCR on the multiplex PCR reads and lists one entry per CDR3 protein. In the table there are a few hundred thousand distinct CDR3 sequences, approximately 15% of which are singletons.

This receptor was identified in a woman in her thirties or forties with Graves' ophthalmopathy. The rearrangement uses TRBV7-6 and TRBJ2-5; D is unclear. The sequenced material came from blood. The CDR3 DNA is TGTGCCAGCAGCTTAAACAGCTTAGTGGAGACCCAGTACTTC. It is translated as CASSLNSLVETQYF.